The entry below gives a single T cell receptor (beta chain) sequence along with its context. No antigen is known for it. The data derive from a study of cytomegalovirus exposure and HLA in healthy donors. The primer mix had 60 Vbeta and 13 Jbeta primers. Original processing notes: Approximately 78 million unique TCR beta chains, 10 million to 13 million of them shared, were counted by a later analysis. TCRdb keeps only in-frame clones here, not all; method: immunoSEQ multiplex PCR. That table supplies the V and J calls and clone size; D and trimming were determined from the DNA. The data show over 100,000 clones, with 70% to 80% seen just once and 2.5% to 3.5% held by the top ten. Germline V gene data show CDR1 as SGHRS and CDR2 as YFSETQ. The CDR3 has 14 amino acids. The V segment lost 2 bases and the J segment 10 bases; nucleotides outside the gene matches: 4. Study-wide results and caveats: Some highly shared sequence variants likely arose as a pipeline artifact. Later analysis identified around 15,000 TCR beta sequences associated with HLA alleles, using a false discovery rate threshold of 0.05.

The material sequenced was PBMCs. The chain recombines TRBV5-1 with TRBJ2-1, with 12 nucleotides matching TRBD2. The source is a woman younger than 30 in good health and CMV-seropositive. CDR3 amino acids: CASSLRLAGDEQFF. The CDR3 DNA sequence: TGCGCCAGCAGCTTACGACTAGCGGGAGACGAGCAGTTCTTC.